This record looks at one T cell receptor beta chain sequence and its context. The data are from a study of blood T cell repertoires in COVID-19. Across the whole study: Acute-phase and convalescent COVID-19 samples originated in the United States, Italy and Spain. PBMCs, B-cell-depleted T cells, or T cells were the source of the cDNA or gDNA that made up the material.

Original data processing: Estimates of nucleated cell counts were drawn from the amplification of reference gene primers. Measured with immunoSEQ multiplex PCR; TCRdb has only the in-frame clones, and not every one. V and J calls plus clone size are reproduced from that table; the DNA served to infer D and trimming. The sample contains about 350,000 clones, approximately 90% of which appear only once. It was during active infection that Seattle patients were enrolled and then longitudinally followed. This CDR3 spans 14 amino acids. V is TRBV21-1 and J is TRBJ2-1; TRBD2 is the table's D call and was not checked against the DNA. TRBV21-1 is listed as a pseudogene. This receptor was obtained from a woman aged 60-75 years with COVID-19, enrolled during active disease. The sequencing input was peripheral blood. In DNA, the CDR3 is TGTGCCAGCGACCCCGGGGGGAGAGTCATTGAGCAGTTCTTC. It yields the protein CASDPGGRVIEQFF.